The rows below give T cell receptor beta chains drawn from one sample of a study of T cell repertoires in cytomegalovirus infection. TCRdb passed the reads through MiXCR, listing each CDR3 protein once. The table includes some 57,000 distinct CDR3 sequences, 33% detected once. Which antigens these TCRs recognize remains unknown. What was sequenced was PBMCs, sequenced either directly or after in vitro stimulation (not recorded which). Receptors were obtained from a human donor in good health (CMV status not recorded). Some clones in this sample may be carry-over from other donors' samples. CDR3s include the opening cysteine and the closing phenylalanine or tryptophan. The D gene is left open where the match is weak. For some rows the clone size is stated as once, few or many, or as a class when expanded; others skip it.

cdr3_aa | cdr3_nt | clone_size | d_call | j_call | v_call
CATSDPIASRTGELFF | TGTGCCACCAGTGACCCCATCGCTAGCCGCACCGGGGAGCTGTTTTTT | few | - | TRBJ2-2 | TRBV24-1
CASSSHRGWFGYTF | TGTGCCAGCAGCTCTCACAGGGGTTGGTTTGGCTACACCTTC | - | TRBD1 | TRBJ1-2 | TRBV7-2
CASSDLGGTEAFF | TGTGCCAGCAGCGACTTGGGGGGCACTGAAGCTTTCTTT | few | - | TRBJ1-1 | TRBV7-8
CASSSALGNTIYF | TGTGCCAGCAGCTCAGCTCTCGGAAACACCATATATTTT | - | - | TRBJ1-3 | TRBV6-5
CASSSPGPSEQYF | TGTGCCAGCAGCTCCCCGGGACCAAGCGAGCAGTACTTC | many | - | TRBJ2-7 | TRBV7-2
CASSFGSSYGYTF | TGTGCCAGCAGTTTCGGATCCTCGTATGGCTACACCTTC | - | - | TRBJ1-2 | TRBV12-3/TRBV12-4
CASRYTGGTEAFF | TGTGCCAGCAGATATACAGGGGGGACTGAAGCTTTCTTT | few | TRBD1 | TRBJ1-1 | TRBV28
CASSLARLAGTYEQYF | TGTGCCAGCAGCTTAGCCCGCCTAGCGGGAACCTACGAGCAGTACTTC | - | TRBD2 | TRBJ2-7 | TRBV7-2
CATSRDDRTRETQYF | TGTGCCACCAGCAGGGACGATAGGACTAGAGAGACCCAGTACTTC | - | TRBD2 | TRBJ2-5 | TRBV15
CASSLVNEQFF | TGTGCCAGCAGTTTAGTTAATGAGCAGTTCTTC | many | - | TRBJ2-1 | TRBV12-3/TRBV12-4
CASSPRRGTSNQPQHF | TGTGCCAGCAGCCCCCGGAGGGGGACGAGCAATCAGCCCCAGCATTTT | many | - | TRBJ1-5 | TRBV7-2
CASSSRANEAFF | TGTGCCAGCAGCTCTCGGGCCAATGAAGCTTTCTTT | few | - | TRBJ1-1 | TRBV7-2
CASSTNRGGRNSNEKLFF | TGTGCCAGCAGCACCAATCGAGGGGGGCGGAATAGTAATGAAAAACTGTTTTTT | many | - | TRBJ1-4 | TRBV7-2
CASSQDYRAHRADTQYF | TGCGCCAGCAGCCAAGACTACCGGGCCCACCGGGCAGATACGCAGTATTTT | once | - | TRBJ2-3 | TRBV4-3
CASSHSGRTSYEQYF | TGTGCCAGCAGCCATAGCGGGAGGACCTCCTACGAGCAGTACTTC | many | TRBD2 | TRBJ2-7 | TRBV7-2